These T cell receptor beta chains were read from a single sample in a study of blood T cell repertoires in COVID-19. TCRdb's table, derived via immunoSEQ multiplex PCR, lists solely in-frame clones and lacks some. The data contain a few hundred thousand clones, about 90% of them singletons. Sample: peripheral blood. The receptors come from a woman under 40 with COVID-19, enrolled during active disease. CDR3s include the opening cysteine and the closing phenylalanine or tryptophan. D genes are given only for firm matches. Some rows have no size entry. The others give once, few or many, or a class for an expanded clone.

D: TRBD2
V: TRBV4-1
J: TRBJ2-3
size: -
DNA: TGCGCCAGCAGCCAAGATTCCCTAGCGGGAGTATCCATTACGCAGTATTTT
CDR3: CASSQDSLAGVSITQYF

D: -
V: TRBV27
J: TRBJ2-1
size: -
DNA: TGTGCCAGCAGTTCGGGACTCTCACCTTACAATGAGCAGTTCTTC
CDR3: CASSSGLSPYNEQFF

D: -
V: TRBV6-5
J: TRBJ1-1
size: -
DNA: TGTGCCAGCAAACCCCTATCAGGGGAGTCCACTGAAGCTTTCTTT
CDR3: CASKPLSGESTEAFF

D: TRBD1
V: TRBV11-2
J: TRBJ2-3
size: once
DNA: TGTGCCAGCAGCCTGGACAGGGAAATAGATACGCAGTATTTT
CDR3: CASSLDREIDTQYF

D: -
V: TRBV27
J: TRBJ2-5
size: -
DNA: TGTGCCAGCAGTCGTGACAGGGGAGGGCTGAACCAAGAGACCCAGTACTTC
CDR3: CASSRDRGGLNQETQYF

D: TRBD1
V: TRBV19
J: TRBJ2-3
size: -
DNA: TGTGCCAGTAGTATTCGAGACAGGGAAGGTACGCAGTATTTT
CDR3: CASSIRDREGTQYF

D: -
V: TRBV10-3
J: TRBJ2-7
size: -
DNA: TGTGCCATCAGTCATTTAGGGGGATCCCTGGGGGAGCAGTACTTC
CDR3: CAISHLGGSLGEQYF

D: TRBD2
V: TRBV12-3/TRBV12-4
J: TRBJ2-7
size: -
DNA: TGTGCCAGCAGCTTGGGACTACCCTACGAGCAGTACTTC
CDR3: CASSLGLPYEQYF

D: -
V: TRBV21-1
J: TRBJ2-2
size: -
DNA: TGTGCCAGCAGCAAAAAATACCGACAGGGGGGCACCGGGGAGCTGTTTTTT
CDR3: CASSKKYRQGGTGELFF

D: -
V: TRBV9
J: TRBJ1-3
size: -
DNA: TGTGCCAGCAGCGGCGAGGGGGGGCCCCGCTCTGGAAACACCATATATTTT
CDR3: CASSGEGGPRSGNTIYF

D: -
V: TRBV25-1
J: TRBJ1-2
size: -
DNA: TGTGCCAGCAGCCGGGGGGGCGACTATGGCTACACCTTC
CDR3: CASSRGGDYGYTF

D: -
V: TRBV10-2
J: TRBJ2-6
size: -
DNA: TGCGCCAGCAGTGCGATCAGCTCTGGGGCCAACGTCCTGACTTTC
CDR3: CASSAISSGANVLTF

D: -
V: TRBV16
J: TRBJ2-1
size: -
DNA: TGTGCCAGCAGCCAGGAGGGCGATGAGCAGTTCTTC
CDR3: CASSQEGDEQFF

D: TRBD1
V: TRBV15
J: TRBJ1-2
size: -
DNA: TGTGCCACCAGCAGAGGTCCCAGGGGGTCCTATGGCTACACCTTC
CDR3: CATSRGPRGSYGYTF

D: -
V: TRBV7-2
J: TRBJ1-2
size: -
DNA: TGTGCCAGCAGCTTAGATTGGGGGGATGGCTACACCTTC
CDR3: CASSLDWGDGYTF

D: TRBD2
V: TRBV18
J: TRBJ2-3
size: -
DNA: TGTGCCAGCTCACCACAAGTAGCGGGAGGTTCCACAGATACGCAGTATTTT
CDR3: CASSPQVAGGSTDTQYF

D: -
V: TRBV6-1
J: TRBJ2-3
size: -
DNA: TGTGCCAGCAGTCAAGCCTTAAGCGTTAGCACAGATACGCAGTATTTT
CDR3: CASSQALSVSTDTQYF

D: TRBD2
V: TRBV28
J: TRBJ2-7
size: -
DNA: TGTGCCAGCAGTTCACCGGGACTAGGCTCCCACGAGCAGTACTTC
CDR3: CASSSPGLGSHEQYF

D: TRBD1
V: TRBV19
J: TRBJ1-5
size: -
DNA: TGTGCCAGTAGGCCCACAGGGGAAGGCAATCAGCCCCAGCATTTT
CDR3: CASRPTGEGNQPQHF

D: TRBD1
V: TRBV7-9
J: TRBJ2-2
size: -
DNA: TGTGCCAGCAGGCCCTGGACAGGGACCGGGGAGCTGTTTTTT
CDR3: CASRPWTGTGELFF

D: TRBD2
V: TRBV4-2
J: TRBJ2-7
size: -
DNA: TGTGCCAGCAGCCAGGATAGGGCGGGAGAGGACGAGCAGTACTTC
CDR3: CASSQDRAGEDEQYF

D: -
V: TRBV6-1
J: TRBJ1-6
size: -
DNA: TGTGCCAGCAGTGAAGACAGGGTGTCTTCACCCCTCCACTTT
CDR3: CASSEDRVSSPLHF

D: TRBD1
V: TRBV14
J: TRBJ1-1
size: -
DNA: TGTGCCAGCAGCCGAGGGGGCCTAAACACTGAAGCTTTCTTT
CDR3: CASSRGGLNTEAFF

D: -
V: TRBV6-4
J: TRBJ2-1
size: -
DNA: TGTGCCAGCAGTCAACTGGAGAACAATGAGCAGTTCTTC
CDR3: CASSQLENNEQFF

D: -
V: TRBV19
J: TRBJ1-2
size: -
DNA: TGTGCCAGTACCCCTATCGCGGCAGGGGATTCCTATGGCTACACCTTC
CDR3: CASTPIAAGDSYGYTF

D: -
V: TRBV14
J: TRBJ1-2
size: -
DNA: TGTGCCAGCAGCCCGCAGACACCTTATGGCTACACCTTC
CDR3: CASSPQTPYGYTF

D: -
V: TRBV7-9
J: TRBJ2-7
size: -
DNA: TGTGCCAGCAGCTTAGCGATCGATGCATCTAGGGAGCAGTACTTC
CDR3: CASSLAIDASREQYF

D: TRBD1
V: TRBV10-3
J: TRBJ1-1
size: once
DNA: TGTGCCATCAGTGAGGGACAGGGTACTGAAGCTTTCTTT
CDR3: CAISEGQGTEAFF

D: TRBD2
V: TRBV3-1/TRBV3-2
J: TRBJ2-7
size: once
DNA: TGTGCCAGCAGCCCGGGACTAGGGTCCTACGAGCAGTACTTC
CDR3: CASSPGLGSYEQYF

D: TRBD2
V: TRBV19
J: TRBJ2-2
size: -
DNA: TGTGCCAGTAGTGTGGACCCCGGGATAACTAGCGGAGGACGGATCACCGGGGAGCTGTTTTTT
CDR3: CASSVDPGITSGGRITGELFF

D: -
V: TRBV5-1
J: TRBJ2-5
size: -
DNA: TGCGCCAGCAGCTTGGGACACGGCCAAGAGACCCAGTACTTC
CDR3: CASSLGHGQETQYF

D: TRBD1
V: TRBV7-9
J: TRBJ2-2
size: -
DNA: TGTGCCAGCAGAGACGGACAGGGATGGACCGGGGAGCTGTTTTTT
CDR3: CASRDGQGWTGELFF

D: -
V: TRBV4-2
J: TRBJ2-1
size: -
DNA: TGTGCCAGCAGCCAAGGGGTCGACAGGAGCTCCTACAATGAGCAGTTCTTC
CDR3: CASSQGVDRSSYNEQFF

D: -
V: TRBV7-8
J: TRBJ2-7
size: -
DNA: TGTGCCAGCAGCCCCCGGGACTTGGTTCCCCACGAGCAGTACTTC
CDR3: CASSPRDLVPHEQYF

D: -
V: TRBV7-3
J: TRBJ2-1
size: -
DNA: TGTGCCAGCAGCCCGCTGGGGGGAGTTAATGAGCAGTTCTTC
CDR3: CASSPLGGVNEQFF

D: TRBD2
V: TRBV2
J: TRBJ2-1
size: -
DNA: TGTGCCAGCAGTGAAGCGGAGGTAGCGGGAGGGCCCTACAATGAGCAGTTCTTC
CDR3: CASSEAEVAGGPYNEQFF

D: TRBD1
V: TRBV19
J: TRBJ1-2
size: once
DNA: TGTGCCAGTAAAGACAGGGGTTATGGCTACACCTTC
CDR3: CASKDRGYGYTF

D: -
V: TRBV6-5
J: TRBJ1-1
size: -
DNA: TGTGCCAGCAGCCCCAGGAACACTGAAGCTTTCTTT
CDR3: CASSPRNTEAFF

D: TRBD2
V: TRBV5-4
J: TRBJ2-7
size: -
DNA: TGTGCCAGCAGTTCTAGCGGATCCTACGAGCAGTACTTC
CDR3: CASSSSGSYEQYF

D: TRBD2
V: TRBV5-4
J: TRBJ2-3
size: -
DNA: TGTGCCAGCAGCTCTAGCGGGACGACAGATACGCAGTATTTT
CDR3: CASSSSGTTDTQYF

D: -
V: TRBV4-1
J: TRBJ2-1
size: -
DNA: TGCGCCAGCAGCCAAGATCGGTACTACGGGAGAGCAGAGGGCTCCAATGAGCAGTTCTTC
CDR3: CASSQDRYYGRAEGSNEQFF

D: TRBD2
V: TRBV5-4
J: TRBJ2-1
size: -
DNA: TGTGCCAGCAGCTGGGGACTAGCGGGAGCAGTCGATGAGCAGTTCTTC
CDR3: CASSWGLAGAVDEQFF

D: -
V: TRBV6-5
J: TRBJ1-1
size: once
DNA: TGTGCCACTACCCCCGGGGGGCATCTAGGTGCAGCTTTCTTT
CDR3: CATTPGGHLGAAFF

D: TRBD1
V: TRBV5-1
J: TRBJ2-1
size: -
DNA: TGCGCCAGCAGCTTGGAACCCCGGGACAGCAACTACAATGAGCAGTTCTTC
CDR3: CASSLEPRDSNYNEQFF

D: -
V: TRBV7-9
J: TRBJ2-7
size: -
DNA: TGTGCCAGCAGCTTAGGGACAGCCTTAACCTACGAGCAGTACTTC
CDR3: CASSLGTALTYEQYF

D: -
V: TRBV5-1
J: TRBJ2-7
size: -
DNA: TGCGCCAGCAGCTCTGGCGCGGCGTCGAGCTCCTACGAGCAGTACTTC
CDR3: CASSSGAASSSYEQYF

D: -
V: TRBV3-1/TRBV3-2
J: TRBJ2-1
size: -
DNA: TGTGCCAGCAGCCTTCGGGACATGAGATACAATGAGCAGTTCTTC
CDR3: CASSLRDMRYNEQFF

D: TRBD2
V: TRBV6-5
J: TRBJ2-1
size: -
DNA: TGTGCCAGCAGTTACGCGGGACTAGCGGGATTTAAGTTCTTC
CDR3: CASSYAGLAGFKFF

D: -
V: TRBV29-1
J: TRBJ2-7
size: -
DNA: TGCAGCGTTGCTCGGCAGGACTCACAGCAGTACTTC
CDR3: CSVARQDSQQYF

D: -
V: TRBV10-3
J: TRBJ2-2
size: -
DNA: TGTGCCATCGGTCAATCTCCCGGCGGGGAGCTGTTTTTT
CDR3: CAIGQSPGGELFF

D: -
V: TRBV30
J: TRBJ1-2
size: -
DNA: TGTGCCTGGAGTGTTGGGGGACTCTATGGCTACACCTTC
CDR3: CAWSVGGLYGYTF

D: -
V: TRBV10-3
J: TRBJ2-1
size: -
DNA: TGTGCCATCAGTGAGTCCCTAGCCAATGAGCAGTTCTTC
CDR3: CAISESLANEQFF

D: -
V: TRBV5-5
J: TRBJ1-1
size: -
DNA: TGTGCCAGCAGCTCGGAGGACCTCCGGGAGACTGAAGCTTTCTTT
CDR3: CASSSEDLRETEAFF

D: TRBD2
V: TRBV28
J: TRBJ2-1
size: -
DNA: TGTGCCAGCAAAGAGAGGACTAGCGGGAGGGCCGGGAGCGACAATGAGCAGTTCTTC
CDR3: CASKERTSGRAGSDNEQFF

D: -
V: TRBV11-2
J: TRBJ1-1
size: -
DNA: TGTGCCAGCCAAACCGACAGGAACACTGAAGCTTTCTTT
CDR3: CASQTDRNTEAFF

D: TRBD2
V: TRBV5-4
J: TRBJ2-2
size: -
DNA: TGTGCCAGCAGCCAAGGGATGGGATCTACTAGCGGGGGCACCGGGGAGCTGTTTTTT
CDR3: CASSQGMGSTSGGTGELFF